The source of this TCR beta chain is a study of PD-1 blockade in classical Hodgkin lymphoma. Regarding the study as a whole: A reduction in baseline TCR diversity was reportedly seen in newly diagnosed patients relative to healthy donors.

As concerns this clone: Its antigen is unidentified.

This table comes from immunoSEQ multiplex PCR, and its TCRdb copy is limited to in-frame clones, with some not included. The table has about 110,000 clones, around nine tenths seen once. Germline loops: CDR1 SGHDN, CDR2 FVKESK. The CDR3 is 14 residues long. V was pared by 4 bases and J by 9 bases, with 18 bases between. Time point denoted: cycle 4 day 1 (C4D1), after around six weeks of nivolumab. Every patient was affected by relapse after autologous stem cell transplantation, while exposure to brentuximab vedotin was not uniform. The V gene is TRBV14, the J gene TRBJ1-1; no firm D call. The sequence derives from a human donor with classical Hodgkin lymphoma. The sequenced sample was peripheral blood mononuclear cells (PBMCs), obtained before the fourth cycle of nivolumab. For the CDR3, the DNA is TGTGCCAGCAGCCGCGACATCTCGGGTAGTCAAGCTTTCTTT. It specifies CASSRDISGSQAFF.